This T cell receptor beta chain was found in a study of cytomegalovirus exposure and HLA in healthy donors. Study information: Assignment to the Caucasian-associated ancestry cluster applied to roughly 80% of the approximately 400 genotyped donors.

As regards this clone: Its specificity is unknown.

Study results and limitations: TCR beta V segments were, for the most part, productive about 87% or about 30% of the time in an earlier analysis.

60 Vbeta and 13 Jbeta primers were used in PCR. Study processing details: In a later analysis, of some 80 million unique beta chains, roughly 10 million appeared in at least two donors. The repertoire was sequenced with immunoSEQ multiplex PCR; TCRdb's copy has only in-frame clones and lacks some. The V and J calls and clone size come from that table; D and trimming were worked out from the DNA. The sample includes some 140,000 clones, approximately 60% seen only once; the top ten take around 1.6%. The CDR3 spans 13 residues. V dropped 4 bases and J dropped 1; count of bases not matched to a gene: 1. Germline CDR1 is SGHTA and CDR2 is FQGNSA.

The material sequenced was PBMCs. The source of this sequence is a human donor in good health. J is TRBJ2-7 and V is TRBV7-2; 7 bases line up with TRBD1. CDR3 protein: CASSSGGSYEQYF. DNA of the CDR3: TGTGCCAGCAGCTCAGGGGGTTCCTACGAGCAGTACTTC.